The next 4 T cell receptor beta chains were all read from a single sample in a study of response to subunit inactivated influenza vaccine (dated by TCRdb to the late 2010s). The receptor library was made with RT-PCR. This sample was sequenced with an Illumina HiSeq 2500. The raw public data were reprocessed by TCRdb itself: fastp quality trimming at Q25, MiXCR clonotype calling, in-frame beta chains only. Identical CDR3 protein sequences are pooled into one entry, listed with their most common genes and DNA. The sample table holds about 700,000 distinct CDR3 sequences, of which approximately 15% were seen once. 11% of the sample is in the top ten clones. The material sequenced was PBMCs from blood, taken approximately 12 days after vaccination. The receptors derive from a man aged 45 to 65 who received an inactivated influenza vaccine. Donor details come from another sample of the same person, matched by shared clones.

The chain employs TRBV3-1 and TRBJ1-1; 10 nucleotides align to TRBD1. Germline V gene data show CDR1 as LGHDT and CDR2 as YNNKEL (reference sequence). V lost 5 bases, J lost 4 bases, and 7 bases stayed unmatched. The CDR3 runs to 15 residues. The CDR3 reads CASSYRTGGGTEAFF. For the CDR3, the DNA is TGTGCCAGCAGCTACCGGACAGGGGGTGGCACTGAAGCTTTCTTT.

This clonotype was seen a single time. This may arise from a read error, as a much more abundant clone is one base away. V gene TRBV5-5 combines with J gene TRBJ1-3; the D is unclear. The CDR3 runs 12 residues. Germline CDR1 SGHKS, CDR2 YYEKEE (reference sequence). Trimming removed 2 bases from V and 3 bases from J, with 3 bases in between. In DNA form, the CDR3 reads TGTGCCAGCAGCTTCATTGGAAACACCATATATTTT. Translated: CASSFIGNTIYF.

The rearrangement links TRBV5-1 to TRBJ2-5; no reliable D call. The CDR3 is 12 amino acids. Trimming stripped 4 bases from V and 3 bases from J, with 7 bases between. CDR1 and CDR2 from the germline V gene are SGHRS and YFSETQ. DNA for the CDR3: TGCGCCAGCAGCCAATCTAAAGAGACCCAGTACTTC. Protein product: CASSQSKETQYF.

The gene calls are TRBV5-1 and TRBJ2-7; D may be TRBD1 or TRBD2 (5 bases each). Trimming left V 2 bases short and J 5 bases short, with 11 bases between. CDR1 and CDR2 from the germline V gene are SGHRS and YFSETQ. This CDR3 spans 13 amino acids. The CDR3 protein is CASSLNQGHEQYF. CDR3 coding DNA: TGCGCCAGCAGCTTAAATCAGGGACACGAGCAGTACTTC. Full variable domain (missing parts from reference TRBV5-1 and TRBJ2-7): KAGVTQTPRYLIKTRGQQVTLSCSPISGHRSVSWYQQTPGQGLQFLFEYFSETQRNKGNFPGRFSGRQFSNSRSEMNVSTLELGDSALYLCASSLNQGHEQYFGPGTRLTVT.